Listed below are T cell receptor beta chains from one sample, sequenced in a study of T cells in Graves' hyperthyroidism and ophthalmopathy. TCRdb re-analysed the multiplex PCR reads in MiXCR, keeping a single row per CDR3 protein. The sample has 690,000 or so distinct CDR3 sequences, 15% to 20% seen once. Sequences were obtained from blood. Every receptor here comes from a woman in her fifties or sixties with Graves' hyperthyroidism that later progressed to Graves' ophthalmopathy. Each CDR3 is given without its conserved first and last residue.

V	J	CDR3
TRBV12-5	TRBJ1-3	ASGLNTGNGNTIY
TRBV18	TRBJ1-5	ASSPGRQGAGNQPQH
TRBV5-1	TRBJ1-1	ASSLNQRQGGTEAF
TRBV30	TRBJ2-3	AWAAGPDTQY
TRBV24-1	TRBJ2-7	ATSDPGQVPHEQY
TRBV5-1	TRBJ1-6	ASSLEGASNSPLH
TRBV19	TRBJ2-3	ASSTYWTSGDRTDTQY
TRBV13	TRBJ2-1	ASRTSGGAHNEQF
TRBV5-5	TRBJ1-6	ASSLLGGGSPLH
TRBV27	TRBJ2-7	ASSHRDRNYEQY
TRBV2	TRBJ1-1	ASSANYRDQRGPEAF
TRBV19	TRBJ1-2	ASLQGGYGYT
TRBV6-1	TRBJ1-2	ASSTYRGQDGYT
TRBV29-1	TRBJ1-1	SAEGTGVNTEAF
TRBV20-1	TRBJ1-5	SAPPGAGQPQH
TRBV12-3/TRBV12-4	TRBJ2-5	ASSGDLETQY
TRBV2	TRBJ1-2	ARNLGVDGYT
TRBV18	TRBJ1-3	ASLSGGFSGNTIY
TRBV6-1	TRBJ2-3	ASTFRRTGKSDTQY
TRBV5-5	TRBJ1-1	ASSLARDQTEAF
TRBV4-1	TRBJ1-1	ASSLYRVLGSNTEAF
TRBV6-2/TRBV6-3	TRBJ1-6	ASNPDPGTGGYNSPLH
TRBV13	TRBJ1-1	ASSLEDREGTEAF
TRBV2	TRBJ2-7	ASSEALTGSYEQY
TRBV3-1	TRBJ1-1	ASSQAGFGAF
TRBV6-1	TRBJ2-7	ASSFYSGEILPYEQY
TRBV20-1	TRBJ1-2	SAREDSGYT
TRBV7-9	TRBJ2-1	ASSLDGGQWNHEQF
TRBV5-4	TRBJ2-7	ASSPGGRVTYEQY
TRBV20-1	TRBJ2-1	SAGRQGSYNEQF
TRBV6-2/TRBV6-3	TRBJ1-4	ASSRGTTEEKLF
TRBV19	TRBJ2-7	ASSSSPGQGARYEQY
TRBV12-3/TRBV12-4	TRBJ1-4	ASSFGKYEKLF